The clone carrying this TCR beta chain has just a few counts. The antigen remains unidentified. The data stem from a study of regulatory T cells in long-lasting Graves disease. Study in general: Graves' patients who were just diagnosed had used antithyroid drugs for under 3 months.

Construction of the TCR beta libraries employed iRepertoire HTBI primers in conjunction with Arm-PCR of CDR3 regions. Study processing details: Throughout the samples, researchers identified roughly 60 TRBV and some 13 TRBJ segments. TCRdb called the multiplex PCR reads again in MiXCR, with one record for every CDR3 protein. The V and J calls shown here were made by TCRdb, not taken from the authors' results. The sample has a few hundred thousand distinct CDR3 sequences; about 11% are singletons. The time point: newly diagnosed GD, antithyroid drugs for less than 3 months. From RNA extracted from PBMCs, the TCR library was made. The CDR3 length is 14 residues. V was shortened by 1 base and J by 4 bases, with 10 bases between the two germline ends. The germline V gene has CDR1 DFQATT and CDR2 SNEGSKA (reference sequence). Overall study findings and caveats: Results may be inaccurate due to the small sample size.

This same sample was also part of a study on T cells in Graves' hyperthyroidism and ophthalmopathy. This second report adds: Initially, a first-round RT-PCR of the TCR CDR3 employed the HTBI primer set.

The sequences come from peripheral blood mononuclear cells (PBMCs), collected at new diagnosis, from a patient treated with antithyroid drugs. This chain uses TRBV20-1 with TRBJ2-2, with D perhaps matching TRBD1 (6 bases). The sequence derives from a woman aged 18-35 years with Graves disease. In nucleotides, the CDR3 is TGCAGTGCTAGAGGAGGGACACTCACCGGGGAGCTGTTTTTT. It encodes CSARGGTLTGELFF.